This is a list of T cell receptor beta chains from one sample in a study of CD4 T cells in relation to SARS-CoV-2 and coronaviruses. Sequencing used immunoSEQ multiplex PCR; TCRdb keeps in-frame clones, though not all of them. The table lists about 60,000 clones, over 90% of them singletons. Sequenced: naive CD4+ T cells from PBMCs. The receptors stem from a human donor in good health. The CDR3 runs from the conserved cysteine through the conserved F or W. Fields, in order: clone size, CDR3 length, V gene, D gene, J gene, CDR3 DNA, CDR3 protein. The D gene is left open where the match is weak. Some rows mark clone size as missing; the rest say once, few, many or name a class of expanded clone.

clone size: -; CDR3 length: 17; V gene: TRBV5-1; D gene: -; J gene: TRBJ1-6; CDR3 DNA: TGCGCCAGCAGGGTGACAGGTCAGGGGACCTATAATTCACCCCTCCACTTT; CDR3 protein: CASRVTGQGTYNSPLHF
clone size: -; CDR3 length: 13; V gene: TRBV2; D gene: -; J gene: TRBJ2-5; CDR3 DNA: TGTGCCAGCAGCAGGGGACCCGAAGAGACCCAGTACTTC; CDR3 protein: CASSRGPEETQYF
clone size: -; CDR3 length: 16; V gene: TRBV4-1; D gene: TRBD2; J gene: TRBJ2-5; CDR3 DNA: TGCGCCAGCAGCCAAGTAAGCGGGAGTCACCAAGAGACCCAGTACTTC; CDR3 protein: CASSQVSGSHQETQYF
clone size: -; CDR3 length: 17; V gene: TRBV18; D gene: TRBD2; J gene: TRBJ2-3; CDR3 DNA: TGTGCCAGCTCACCACCAGGACTAGCGGGCGGCACAGATACGCAGTATTTT; CDR3 protein: CASSPPGLAGGTDTQYF
clone size: -; CDR3 length: 15; V gene: TRBV6-5; D gene: TRBD2; J gene: TRBJ2-1; CDR3 DNA: TGTGCCAGCAGTTACGGTAGCGGGAGTTCTGCTGAGCAGTTCTTC; CDR3 protein: CASSYGSGSSAEQFF
clone size: -; CDR3 length: 17; V gene: TRBV5-1; D gene: -; J gene: TRBJ2-2; CDR3 DNA: TGCGCCAGCAGCCAAGTCGAAGGGGCCGCGAACACCGGGGAGCTGTTTTTT; CDR3 protein: CASSQVEGAANTGELFF
clone size: -; CDR3 length: 15; V gene: TRBV24-1; D gene: -; J gene: TRBJ2-2; CDR3 DNA: TGTGCCACCAGTGGACGGCGGGGGAACACCGGGGAGCTGTTTTTT; CDR3 protein: CATSGRRGNTGELFF
clone size: -; CDR3 length: 16; V gene: TRBV15; D gene: -; J gene: TRBJ2-7; CDR3 DNA: TGTGCCACCAGCAGAGATCGGACAGATTCCTCCTACGAGCAGTACTTC; CDR3 protein: CATSRDRTDSSYEQYF
clone size: -; CDR3 length: 15; V gene: TRBV19; D gene: -; J gene: TRBJ1-3; CDR3 DNA: TGTGCCAGTAGTATTGGTGCGACCTCTGGAAACACCATATATTTT; CDR3 protein: CASSIGATSGNTIYF
clone size: -; CDR3 length: 12; V gene: TRBV3-1/TRBV3-2; D gene: -; J gene: TRBJ2-7; CDR3 DNA: TGTGCCAGCAGCCAAGTCGGTCACGAGCAGTACTTC; CDR3 protein: CASSQVGHEQYF
clone size: -; CDR3 length: 14; V gene: TRBV18; D gene: -; J gene: TRBJ2-1; CDR3 DNA: TGTGCCAGCTCACCACAGATAGGGATGAATGAGCAGTTCTTC; CDR3 protein: CASSPQIGMNEQFF
clone size: -; CDR3 length: 15; V gene: TRBV5-4; D gene: -; J gene: TRBJ2-1; CDR3 DNA: TGTGCCAGCAGCACGGTGACAAAGGCGGGGAATGAGCAGTTCTTC; CDR3 protein: CASSTVTKAGNEQFF
clone size: once; CDR3 length: 18; V gene: TRBV5-1; D gene: TRBD2; J gene: TRBJ2-1; CDR3 DNA: TGCGCCAGCAGCTTGCCGTCACTAGCGGGAGCCGGGGGGAATGAGCAGTTCTTC; CDR3 protein: CASSLPSLAGAGGNEQFF
clone size: -; CDR3 length: 15; V gene: TRBV7-8; D gene: TRBD2; J gene: TRBJ2-1; CDR3 DNA: TGTGCCAGCAGCTTATTTCTAGCGGGAGCCCATGAGCAGTTCTTC; CDR3 protein: CASSLFLAGAHEQFF
clone size: -; CDR3 length: 15; V gene: TRBV18; D gene: -; J gene: TRBJ1-1; CDR3 DNA: TGTGCCAGCTCATCCTCCAGGGGTATGAACACTGAAGCTTTCTTT; CDR3 protein: CASSSSRGMNTEAFF
clone size: -; CDR3 length: 13; V gene: TRBV30; D gene: -; J gene: TRBJ1-5; CDR3 DNA: TGTGCCTGGAGTGTAGAGGGGGTTCAGCCCCAGCATTTT; CDR3 protein: CAWSVEGVQPQHF
clone size: -; CDR3 length: 15; V gene: TRBV7-3; D gene: -; J gene: TRBJ2-1; CDR3 DNA: TGTGCCAGCAGCATTGGGGGGCACGACTACAATGAGCAGTTCTTC; CDR3 protein: CASSIGGHDYNEQFF
clone size: -; CDR3 length: 13; V gene: TRBV9; D gene: -; J gene: TRBJ1-5; CDR3 DNA: TGTGCCAGCAGCGTCTCAGACCTACAGCCCCAGCATTTT; CDR3 protein: CASSVSDLQPQHF
clone size: -; CDR3 length: 18; V gene: TRBV5-1; D gene: TRBD2; J gene: TRBJ2-1; CDR3 DNA: TGCGCCAGCAGCTTGTTTAGCGGGAGGGCCCGTTCCTACAATGAGCAGTTCTTC; CDR3 protein: CASSLFSGRARSYNEQFF
clone size: -; CDR3 length: 15; V gene: TRBV7-2; D gene: TRBD1; J gene: TRBJ1-2; CDR3 DNA: TGTGCCAGCAGCTTCGGACAGGGCGCCAACTATGGCTACACCTTC; CDR3 protein: CASSFGQGANYGYTF
clone size: -; CDR3 length: 16; V gene: TRBV2; D gene: TRBD2; J gene: TRBJ2-1; CDR3 DNA: TGTGCCAGCAGTACCCGGACTAGCGGGAGCTATAATGAGCAGTTCTTC; CDR3 protein: CASSTRTSGSYNEQFF
clone size: -; CDR3 length: 15; V gene: TRBV5-5; D gene: -; J gene: TRBJ2-2; CDR3 DNA: TGTGCCAGCAGCTTGGTTAAAGCGAACACCGGGGAGCTGTTTTTT; CDR3 protein: CASSLVKANTGELFF
clone size: -; CDR3 length: 13; V gene: TRBV6-5; D gene: -; J gene: TRBJ2-5; CDR3 DNA: TGTGCCAGCAGTAAACAGGGTCAAGAGACCCAGTACTTC; CDR3 protein: CASSKQGQETQYF
clone size: -; CDR3 length: 14; V gene: TRBV6-5; D gene: -; J gene: TRBJ2-5; CDR3 DNA: TGTGCCAGCAGTTACGCCGCCGGATCAGAGACCCAGTACTTC; CDR3 protein: CASSYAAGSETQYF
clone size: -; CDR3 length: 11; V gene: TRBV30; D gene: -; J gene: TRBJ1-3; CDR3 DNA: TGTGCCTGGGGAGCTGGAAACACCATATATTTT; CDR3 protein: CAWGAGNTIYF
clone size: once; CDR3 length: 16; V gene: TRBV5-1; D gene: -; J gene: TRBJ1-1; CDR3 DNA: TGCGCCAGCAGCTTCGGTTGGGGTTTAATGAACACTGAAGCTTTCTTT; CDR3 protein: CASSFGWGLMNTEAFF
clone size: -; CDR3 length: 16; V gene: TRBV24-1; D gene: TRBD2; J gene: TRBJ2-1; CDR3 DNA: TGTGCCACCAGTTCTAGCGGGAGCGGGGGGTACAATGAGCAGTTCTTC; CDR3 protein: CATSSSGSGGYNEQFF
clone size: -; CDR3 length: 12; V gene: TRBV11-2; D gene: -; J gene: TRBJ2-2; CDR3 DNA: TGTGCCAGCAGCTTAAACACCGGGGAGCTGTTTTTT; CDR3 protein: CASSLNTGELFF
clone size: -; CDR3 length: 11; V gene: TRBV20-1; D gene: -; J gene: TRBJ2-1; CDR3 DNA: TGCAGTGCGACTAGGGGCGATGAGCAGTTCTTC; CDR3 protein: CSATRGDEQFF
clone size: -; CDR3 length: 14; V gene: TRBV7-9; D gene: -; J gene: TRBJ2-7; CDR3 DNA: TGTGCCAGCAGCTTTCGGGGGGCTAATAGGGAGCAGTACTTC; CDR3 protein: CASSFRGANREQYF
clone size: -; CDR3 length: 13; V gene: TRBV2; D gene: -; J gene: TRBJ2-2; CDR3 DNA: TGTGCCAGCAGTGTTCAGAACACCGGGGAGCTGTTTTTT; CDR3 protein: CASSVQNTGELFF
clone size: -; CDR3 length: 14; V gene: TRBV18; D gene: TRBD2; J gene: TRBJ2-1; CDR3 DNA: TGTGCCAGCTCACTAGCGGGAGGGCCCAATGAGCAGTTCTTC; CDR3 protein: CASSLAGGPNEQFF
clone size: once; CDR3 length: 15; V gene: TRBV28; D gene: -; J gene: TRBJ2-7; CDR3 DNA: TGTGCCAGCAGTTTACCAGGCGACAACTCCTACGAGCAGTACTTC; CDR3 protein: CASSLPGDNSYEQYF
clone size: few; CDR3 length: 15; V gene: TRBV18; D gene: TRBD2; J gene: TRBJ2-1; CDR3 DNA: TGTGCCAGCTCACCGGGACTAGCGGGATACAATGAGCAGTTCTTC; CDR3 protein: CASSPGLAGYNEQFF
clone size: -; CDR3 length: 14; V gene: TRBV28; D gene: -; J gene: TRBJ1-2; CDR3 DNA: TGTGCCAGCAGGCTGTCGGGTTTCACAGCTGGCTACACCTTC; CDR3 protein: CASRLSGFTAGYTF
clone size: -; CDR3 length: 14; V gene: TRBV11-2; D gene: TRBD1; J gene: TRBJ2-5; CDR3 DNA: TGTGCCAGCAGCAACTACAGGGGGAGGAAGACCCAGTACTTC; CDR3 protein: CASSNYRGRKTQYF
clone size: once; CDR3 length: 15; V gene: TRBV28; D gene: TRBD1; J gene: TRBJ1-5; CDR3 DNA: TGTGCCAGCAGTTTTGCCGGGACAGGAAATCAGCCCCAGCATTTT; CDR3 protein: CASSFAGTGNQPQHF
clone size: -; CDR3 length: 15; V gene: TRBV12-1; D gene: -; J gene: TRBJ1-2; CDR3 DNA: TGTGCCAGCAGCTCCCCCGGGAAAGGGGGGTTTGGCTACACCTTC; CDR3 protein: CASSSPGKGGFGYTF
clone size: -; CDR3 length: 14; V gene: TRBV7-9; D gene: -; J gene: TRBJ2-7; CDR3 DNA: TGTGCCAGCAGCTTAGTTGCAGGGGTCTACGAGCAGTACTTC; CDR3 protein: CASSLVAGVYEQYF
clone size: -; CDR3 length: 18; V gene: TRBV3-1/TRBV3-2; D gene: TRBD2; J gene: TRBJ2-5; CDR3 DNA: TGTGCCAGCAGCCAAGATCGGTCTAGCGGGAGGGCGGGAGAGACCCAGTACTTC; CDR3 protein: CASSQDRSSGRAGETQYF
clone size: -; CDR3 length: 15; V gene: TRBV7-2; D gene: TRBD2; J gene: TRBJ2-3; CDR3 DNA: TGTGCCAGCAGCTCCCAGAGCGGGAGTGGGTATACGCAGTATTTT; CDR3 protein: CASSSQSGSGYTQYF
clone size: once; CDR3 length: 15; V gene: TRBV4-1; D gene: -; J gene: TRBJ2-7; CDR3 DNA: TGCGCCAGCAGCCAAGATAGTAGCGGCGCCTACGAGCAGTACTTC; CDR3 protein: CASSQDSSGAYEQYF
clone size: -; CDR3 length: 15; V gene: TRBV10-1; D gene: -; J gene: TRBJ2-3; CDR3 DNA: TGCGCCAGCAGTGAGAGTCCGGGGCCCACAGATACGCAGTATTTT; CDR3 protein: CASSESPGPTDTQYF
clone size: -; CDR3 length: 14; V gene: TRBV3-1/TRBV3-2; D gene: TRBD2; J gene: TRBJ2-4; CDR3 DNA: TGTGCCAGCAGTCAAAGCGGGGGTTTGAACATTCAGTACTTC; CDR3 protein: CASSQSGGLNIQYF
clone size: -; CDR3 length: 15; V gene: TRBV6-5; D gene: TRBD2; J gene: TRBJ2-3; CDR3 DNA: TGTGCCAGCAGCGGACTAGCGGGAAAGTCAGATACGCAGTATTTT; CDR3 protein: CASSGLAGKSDTQYF
clone size: -; CDR3 length: 13; V gene: TRBV3-1/TRBV3-2; D gene: -; J gene: TRBJ2-3; CDR3 DNA: TGTGCCAGCAGCCAAGATCTTCTGGGTTTTAGGTATTTT; CDR3 protein: CASSQDLLGFRYF
clone size: -; CDR3 length: 17; V gene: TRBV21-1; D gene: -; J gene: TRBJ1-2; CDR3 DNA: TGTGCCAGCAGCAAAGGACCACCCGGGACCGGACTGGGTGGCTACACCTTC; CDR3 protein: CASSKGPPGTGLGGYTF
clone size: once; CDR3 length: 12; V gene: TRBV29-1; D gene: -; J gene: TRBJ2-3; CDR3 DNA: TGCAGCGTCCAACAGGACACAGATACGCAGTATTTT; CDR3 protein: CSVQQDTDTQYF
clone size: -; CDR3 length: 15; V gene: TRBV7-2; D gene: -; J gene: TRBJ1-2; CDR3 DNA: TGTGCCAGCAGTTGGTCGGACCCCAGAATCTATGGCTACACCTTC; CDR3 protein: CASSWSDPRIYGYTF
clone size: -; CDR3 length: 13; V gene: TRBV18; D gene: -; J gene: TRBJ1-1; CDR3 DNA: TGTGCCAGCTCACCACCTGGGAACACTGAAGCTTTCTTT; CDR3 protein: CASSPPGNTEAFF
clone size: -; CDR3 length: 16; V gene: TRBV18; D gene: -; J gene: TRBJ2-1; CDR3 DNA: TGTGCCAGCTCACCAAGACTGAGCAGCTCCTACAATGAGCAGTTCTTC; CDR3 protein: CASSPRLSSSYNEQFF
clone size: -; CDR3 length: 14; V gene: TRBV7-9; D gene: -; J gene: TRBJ2-3; CDR3 DNA: TGTGCCAGCATCCTGGGGACTCCCACAGATACGCAGTATTTT; CDR3 protein: CASILGTPTDTQYF